Listed below are T cell receptor beta chains from one sample, sequenced in a study of T cells in Graves' hyperthyroidism and ophthalmopathy. TCRdb independently ran MiXCR on the multiplex PCR reads; one entry per CDR3 protein. Of 500,000 to 750,000 distinct CDR3 sequences listed, under 60% are singletons. Sequencing input: peripheral blood or thyroid tissue (not recorded which). Receptors originate from a woman between 18 and 30 years old with Graves' hyperthyroidism. Both conserved end residues are part of each CDR3. Each record gives: J gene, D gene, clone size, V gene, CDR3 DNA, CDR3 protein. D genes are given only for firm matches. Not every row has a clone size; where given, it reads once, few, many or a size class.

J gene: TRBJ2-7; D gene: NA; clone size: few; V gene: TRBV20-1; CDR3 DNA: TGCACCGGGGGAAGCTCCTACGAGCAGTACTTC; CDR3 protein: CTGGSSYEQYF
J gene: TRBJ2-7; D gene: NA; clone size: many; V gene: TRBV20-1; CDR3 DNA: TGCAGTGCTAGAATGACTAGTAGAGGATCCTACGAGCAGTACTTC; CDR3 protein: CSARMTSRGSYEQYF
J gene: TRBJ2-1; D gene: TRBD2; clone size: NA; V gene: TRBV7-8; CDR3 DNA: TGTGCCAGCAGCGAAACGGGGACTAGCGGGCTGAGCTCCTACAATGAGCAGTTCTTC; CDR3 protein: CASSETGTSGLSSYNEQFF
J gene: TRBJ1-1; D gene: NA; clone size: NA; V gene: TRBV2; CDR3 DNA: TGTGCCAGCACCGGACAGACGAACACTGAAGCTTTCTTT; CDR3 protein: CASTGQTNTEAFF
J gene: TRBJ2-7; D gene: TRBD2; clone size: many; V gene: TRBV6-6; CDR3 DNA: TGTGCCAGCAGTTATTCCAGGGACTATCTCTACGAGCAGTACTTC; CDR3 protein: CASSYSRDYLYEQYF
J gene: TRBJ1-2; D gene: NA; clone size: NA; V gene: TRBV7-9; CDR3 DNA: TGTGCCAGCAGCTTAGGACTAGCGGGAGGGTATGGCTACACCTTC; CDR3 protein: CASSLGLAGGYGYTF
J gene: TRBJ2-5; D gene: TRBD2; clone size: NA; V gene: TRBV2; CDR3 DNA: TGTGCCAGCAGTCCCGGGACTAGCGGGAGGGCCGGAAAGACCCAGTACTTC; CDR3 protein: CASSPGTSGRAGKTQYF
J gene: TRBJ2-5; D gene: TRBD2; clone size: many; V gene: TRBV10-2; CDR3 DNA: TGCGCCAGCAAGGAAGCGGGATTGGTTGAGACCCAGTACTTC; CDR3 protein: CASKEAGLVETQYF
J gene: TRBJ1-2; D gene: NA; clone size: NA; V gene: TRBV24-1; CDR3 DNA: TGTGCCACCAGTGAAGCCGGGACAAGGGCCTTCGGTTATGGCTACACCTTC; CDR3 protein: CATSEAGTRAFGYGYTF
J gene: TRBJ1-1; D gene: TRBD1; clone size: NA; V gene: TRBV20-1; CDR3 DNA: TGCAGTGCTGGTCGGGGACAGGGGAAAACGAACACTGAAGCTTTCTTT; CDR3 protein: CSAGRGQGKTNTEAFF
J gene: TRBJ1-2; D gene: NA; clone size: many; V gene: TRBV2; CDR3 DNA: TGTGCCAGCAGTAGGATTAGCGATGGCTACACCTTC; CDR3 protein: CASSRISDGYTF
J gene: TRBJ1-1; D gene: TRBD1; clone size: many; V gene: TRBV6-5; CDR3 DNA: TGTGCCAGCAGGACAGGGAGGACTGAAGCTTTCTTT; CDR3 protein: CASRTGRTEAFF
J gene: TRBJ2-5; D gene: NA; clone size: NA; V gene: TRBV4-2; CDR3 DNA: TGTGCCAGCAGCCCCCGGGAAGGGGTTCTCCAAGAGACCCAGTACTTC; CDR3 protein: CASSPREGVLQETQYF
J gene: TRBJ2-5; D gene: NA; clone size: many; V gene: TRBV4-1; CDR3 DNA: TGCGCCAGCAGCCAAGTAGGGTTGAGAGAGACCCAGTACTTC; CDR3 protein: CASSQVGLRETQYF
J gene: TRBJ1-2; D gene: TRBD1; clone size: NA; V gene: TRBV5-1; CDR3 DNA: TGCGCCAGCAGCGTTGATGCACAGGGGGCAAAGGGCTACACCTTC; CDR3 protein: CASSVDAQGAKGYTF
J gene: TRBJ2-5; D gene: NA; clone size: many; V gene: TRBV29-1; CDR3 DNA: TGCAGCGTTGGGGGACCGGGAGAGACCCAGTACTTC; CDR3 protein: CSVGGPGETQYF
J gene: TRBJ2-5; D gene: NA; clone size: many; V gene: TRBV6-5; CDR3 DNA: TGTGCCAGCAATGAAGAGACCCAGTACTTC; CDR3 protein: CASNEETQYF
J gene: TRBJ2-5; D gene: TRBD1; clone size: many; V gene: TRBV5-4; CDR3 DNA: TGTGCCAGCAGCTGGGACAGGGACCAAGAGACCCAGTACTTC; CDR3 protein: CASSWDRDQETQYF
J gene: TRBJ2-2; D gene: NA; clone size: NA; V gene: TRBV5-4; CDR3 DNA: TGTGCCAGCAGCTTTTTAGACCGGGGGAACACCGGGGAGCTGTTTTTT; CDR3 protein: CASSFLDRGNTGELFF
J gene: TRBJ1-2; D gene: TRBD1; clone size: NA; V gene: TRBV10-3; CDR3 DNA: TGTGCCATCAGGGATCCGACAGGGCTCTATGGCTACACCTTC; CDR3 protein: CAIRDPTGLYGYTF
J gene: TRBJ2-3; D gene: NA; clone size: many; V gene: TRBV24-1; CDR3 DNA: TGTGCCACCAGTGAGCCGGCAGTCCAGGGAGATACGCAGTATTTT; CDR3 protein: CATSEPAVQGDTQYF
J gene: TRBJ2-5; D gene: TRBD1; clone size: NA; V gene: TRBV19; CDR3 DNA: TGTGCCAGTAAACGACAGGGGCAAGAGACCCAGTACTTC; CDR3 protein: CASKRQGQETQYF
J gene: TRBJ1-5; D gene: NA; clone size: few; V gene: TRBV24-1; CDR3 DNA: TGTGCCACCAGTGACCCAGGACACCTCGATCAGCCCCAGCATTTT; CDR3 protein: CATSDPGHLDQPQHF
J gene: TRBJ2-7; D gene: NA; clone size: many; V gene: TRBV5-1; CDR3 DNA: TGCGCCAGCAGCTTGGAGGGCGAGGAGTACGAGCAGTACTTC; CDR3 protein: CASSLEGEEYEQYF
J gene: TRBJ1-3; D gene: NA; clone size: NA; V gene: TRBV13; CDR3 DNA: TGTGCCAGCAGAGAAACTCCTACAGGGACTGGAAACACCATATATTTT; CDR3 protein: CASRETPTGTGNTIYF
J gene: TRBJ2-2; D gene: NA; clone size: NA; V gene: TRBV7-9; CDR3 DNA: TGCGCCAGCAGCCCTCAGGGGAACACCGGGGAGCTGTTTTTT; CDR3 protein: CASSPQGNTGELFF
J gene: TRBJ1-5; D gene: NA; clone size: NA; V gene: TRBV7-2; CDR3 DNA: TGTGCCAGCAGCTCCAGTGGGGAGCCCCAGCATTTT; CDR3 protein: CASSSSGEPQHF
J gene: TRBJ1-4; D gene: NA; clone size: few; V gene: TRBV3-1; CDR3 DNA: TGTGCCAGCAGCCAAGATGTGGCTGAAAAACTGTTTTTT; CDR3 protein: CASSQDVAEKLFF
J gene: TRBJ1-4; D gene: NA; clone size: NA; V gene: TRBV5-1; CDR3 DNA: TGCGCCAGCAGCCTCGCCGGGGGCGTAAATGAAAAACTGTTTTTT; CDR3 protein: CASSLAGGVNEKLFF
J gene: TRBJ2-7; D gene: TRBD2; clone size: many; V gene: TRBV5-1; CDR3 DNA: TGCGCCAGCAGCCCTTCTAGCGGGGGAGAGCTCTACGAGCAGTACTTC; CDR3 protein: CASSPSSGGELYEQYF
J gene: TRBJ2-7; D gene: TRBD1; clone size: many; V gene: TRBV5-1; CDR3 DNA: TGCGCCAGCAGCCCGGGACAGGGCGCACCCTACGAGCAGTACTTC; CDR3 protein: CASSPGQGAPYEQYF
J gene: TRBJ2-2; D gene: NA; clone size: NA; V gene: TRBV29-1; CDR3 DNA: TGCAGCGTTGACCCCACAGGGACGGCCGGGGAGCTGTTTTTT; CDR3 protein: CSVDPTGTAGELFF
J gene: TRBJ2-5; D gene: NA; clone size: NA; V gene: TRBV24-1; CDR3 DNA: TGTGCCACCAGTGACCCTAACTCCCAAGAGACCCAGTACTTC; CDR3 protein: CATSDPNSQETQYF
J gene: TRBJ2-7; D gene: TRBD2; clone size: NA; V gene: TRBV7-9; CDR3 DNA: TGTGCCAGCAGCTTGGTCGGGCTAGCGGCGGAGTACGAGCAGTACTTC; CDR3 protein: CASSLVGLAAEYEQYF
J gene: TRBJ1-4; D gene: NA; clone size: NA; V gene: TRBV12-3/TRBV12-4; CDR3 DNA: TGTGCCAGCTCACCCCAGGGAAATGAAAAACTGTTTTTT; CDR3 protein: CASSPQGNEKLFF
J gene: TRBJ1-3; D gene: NA; clone size: NA; V gene: TRBV5-1; CDR3 DNA: TGCGCCAGCAGCTTGGGCCGGGCGAACACCATATATTTT; CDR3 protein: CASSLGRANTIYF
J gene: TRBJ1-2; D gene: TRBD1; clone size: NA; V gene: TRBV6-5; CDR3 DNA: TGTGCCAGCAGTTCCTACAGGGGCGCCTATGGCTACACCTTC; CDR3 protein: CASSSYRGAYGYTF
J gene: TRBJ1-4; D gene: TRBD1; clone size: once; V gene: TRBV5-1; CDR3 DNA: TGCGCCAGCCGATCCGGGACAGTTGGTGAAAAACTGTTTTTT; CDR3 protein: CASRSGTVGEKLFF
J gene: TRBJ1-2; D gene: NA; clone size: many; V gene: TRBV7-9; CDR3 DNA: TGTGCCAGCAGCCAATCTCGGGACGGCTACACCTTC; CDR3 protein: CASSQSRDGYTF
J gene: TRBJ2-7; D gene: TRBD2; clone size: few; V gene: TRBV20-1; CDR3 DNA: TGCAGTGCTAGAGATTATGGGCTAGCGGGAAAGTATGAGCAGTACTTC; CDR3 protein: CSARDYGLAGKYEQYF
J gene: TRBJ1-2; D gene: NA; clone size: few; V gene: TRBV12-3/TRBV12-4; CDR3 DNA: TGTGCCAGCAGGTTGGGGAGTTATGGCTACACCTTC; CDR3 protein: CASRLGSYGYTF
J gene: TRBJ2-7; D gene: NA; clone size: many; V gene: TRBV6-2/TRBV6-3; CDR3 DNA: TGTGCCAGCAGTCATTACGCGTCGGAGCAGTACTTC; CDR3 protein: CASSHYASEQYF
J gene: TRBJ1-1; D gene: NA; clone size: many; V gene: TRBV24-1; CDR3 DNA: TGTGCCACCAGTGAGATTTGGGGTCTGGGGCCGAACACTGAAGCTTTCTTT; CDR3 protein: CATSEIWGLGPNTEAFF
J gene: TRBJ2-7; D gene: NA; clone size: NA; V gene: TRBV2; CDR3 DNA: TGTGCCAGCGATGCGGGAAGCTCCTACGAGCAGTACTTC; CDR3 protein: CASDAGSSYEQYF
J gene: TRBJ2-6; D gene: TRBD1; clone size: NA; V gene: TRBV7-9; CDR3 DNA: TGTGCCAGCAGCTTAGATAAGGGACAGGCTAGCTCTGGGGCCAACGTCCTGACTTTC; CDR3 protein: CASSLDKGQASSGANVLTF